This TCR beta chain was retrieved from a study of CD8 T cells in Susac syndrome. Study-level points and caveats: As acknowledged by the study, its TCR sequencing and HLA analysis included a relatively small number of individuals.

Concerning this clonotype itself: Its antigen is not known.

RNA in amounts of about 0.5 to 1 ug was reverse transcribed with random hexamers. It was immunoSEQ multiplex PCR that amplified TCR beta CDR3 across 54 Vbeta and 13 Jbeta. In TCRdb, the immunoSEQ multiplex PCR reads were re-called with MiXCR into one record per CDR3 protein. The repertoire has about 190,000 distinct CDR3 sequences, 80% to 95% of them found once; the top ten carry approximately 0.1%. FACS enriched CD8+ TEMRA cells, while bulk CD8+ and CD4+ were negatively isolated. This CDR3 has 13 residues. The germline CDR1 and CDR2 sequences are SEHNR and FQNEAQ (reference sequence). V dropped 0 bases and J dropped 10 bases, with 9 bases sitting between them.

This chain connects TRBV7-9 to TRBJ1-4, with a tentative D call TRBD1 (5 bases). Sequencing was performed on CD4+ T cells from PBMCs. This sequence was found in a human donor in good health. CDR3 sequence (DNA): TGTGCCAGCAGCTTAGCTGGGGGAGGAAAACTGTTTTTT. The encoded protein is CASSLAGGGKLFF.